Each of the 22 T cell receptor beta chains below was sequenced from the same sample in a study of blood T cell repertoires in COVID-19. The assay was immunoSEQ multiplex PCR, and TCRdb's table has in-frame clones only and misses some. The sample consists of around 380,000 clones, approximately 89% of them appearing once. What was sequenced was PBMCs or T cells enriched from blood (not recorded which). The receptors derive from a man aged 25 to 45 who had recovered from COVID-19.

J is TRBJ1-2 and V is TRBV6-5; 11 bases map to TRBD1. V dropped 5 bases and J dropped 7; count of bases not matched to a gene: 9. CDR1 and CDR2 (germline): MNHEY, SVGAGI. The CDR3 has 15 amino acids. CDR3 sequence (DNA): TGTGCCAGCAGTACACCGGGACAGGGGGTTGGTGGCTACACCTTC. Protein: CASSTPGQGVGGYTF.

Comments on this clone: This sample includes further DNA sequences coding for the same CDR3. The CDR3 loop reads CASSQGNQPQHF. The CDR3 nucleotides are TGTGCCAGTAGTCAGGGCAATCAGCCCCAGCATTTT. The chain has TRBV19 and TRBJ1-5, with unresolved D. Germline CDR1 reads LNHDA; CDR2 reads SQIVND (reference sequence). Trimming removed 5 bases at V and 2 bases at J, with 4 bases between. CDR3 length: 12 residues.

The CDR3 loop is CASSLRDREEEKLFF. In DNA form, the CDR3 reads TGTGCCAGCAGCTTACGGGACAGAGAAGAGGAAAAACTGTTTTTT. The chain carries TRBV7-9 and TRBJ1-4, with 7 bases that match TRBD1. With 2 bases clipped from V and 8 bases from J, the junction kept 8 bases outside the gene matches. The V gene's germline CDR1 is SEHNR and CDR2 FQNEAQ (reference sequence). There are 15 residues in the CDR3.

In its sample, this clone was seen once. This rearrangement joins TRBV3-1 (or the pseudogene TRBV3-2) to TRBJ2-1; 12 nucleotides match TRBD2. Germline CDR1 reads LGHDT; CDR2 reads YNNKEL (reference sequence). V gave up 0 bases and J gave up 4 bases; unmatched junction bases: 4. The CDR3 runs 17 residues. The CDR3 region is CASSQDLTSGGYNEQFF. The CDR3 nucleotides are TGTGCCAGCAGCCAAGATCTTACTAGCGGGGGGTACAATGAGCAGTTCTTC.

The chain couples TRBV5-5 to TRBJ2-7, with D unclear. V lost 1 base and J lost 5, with 22 bases in between. The CDR3 spans 17 residues. CDR1 and CDR2 from the germline V gene are SGHKS and YYEKEE (reference sequence). CDR3 region: CASSLPYMGPRNDEQYF. The CDR3 nucleotides read TGTGCCAGCAGCTTGCCGTACATGGGCCCGCGCAACGACGAGCAGTACTTC. Full variable domain (missing parts from reference TRBV5-5 and TRBJ2-7): DAGVTQSPTHLIKTRGQQVTLRCSPISGHKSVSWYQQVLGQGPQFIFQYYEKEERGRGNFPDRFSARQFPNYSSELNVNALLLGDSALYLCASSLPYMGPRNDEQYFGPGTRLTVT.

This clone has ten or more counts. V is TRBV5-1 and J is TRBJ2-3; no reliable D call. The length of the CDR3 is 17 residues. CDR1 is SGHRS, CDR2 YFSETQ, per germline. Between the trimmed V and J ends, which lost 4 bases and 0 bases, there was a span of 18 bases. The CDR3 loop reads CASSLIISRSSTDTQYF. The DNA for the CDR3 is TGCGCCAGCAGCCTTATAATTAGCAGATCTAGCACAGATACGCAGTATTTT.

The gene calls are TRBV5-1 and TRBJ1-1; 8 nucleotides agree with TRBD1. The CDR3 has 15 residues. The V gene's germline CDR1 is SGHRS and CDR2 YFSETQ. The V segment lost 4 bases and the J segment 5 bases; nucleotides outside the gene matches: 10. The CDR3 sequence is CASSLKTGAETEAFF. DNA for the CDR3: TGCGCCAGCAGCCTGAAGACAGGGGCCGAAACTGAAGCTTTCTTT.

The chain recombines TRBV6-6 with TRBJ2-5; D is perhaps TRBD2 (5 bases). The CDR3 is 12 amino acids. Trimming took off 7 bases at V and 4 bases at J, with 10 bases between the two ends. In germline, CDR1 is MNHNY, CDR2 SVGAGI (reference sequence). Here the CDR3 DNA reads TGTGCCAGCACCCACGAGGGAGAGACCCAGTACTTC. Translated, it gives CASTHEGETQYF.

The chain is built from TRBV9 and TRBJ1-2; D is ambiguous. CDR1 is SGDLS, CDR2 YYNGEE, per germline. Trimming shortened V by 3 bases and J by 1 base, and 13 bases separated the two germline ends. This CDR3 contains 15 residues. DNA for the CDR3: TGTGCCAGCAGCGCCAGAAACGTCGTTAACTATGGCTACACCTTC. This translates into CASSARNVVNYGYTF.

The chain employs TRBV4-1 and TRBJ2-7; 12 bases line up with TRBD2. Germline V gene data show CDR1 as MGHRA and CDR2 as YSYEKL. The CDR3 length is 15 residues. Trimming took 5 bases from V and 3 from J; bases not matched to a gene: 5. The CDR3 DNA sequence: TGCGCCAGCAGCGCAACTAGCGGGGGGCTCTACGAGCAGTACTTC. This codes for CASSATSGGLYEQYF.

The chain links TRBV25-1 to TRBJ1-1; TRBD1 agrees at 9 bases. This CDR3 is built from 16 residues. The junction had 10 bases not matched to a gene; V was cut back by 3 bases and J by 5 bases. Germline V gene sequence: CDR1 MGHDK, CDR2 SYGVNS. This chain's CDR3 is CASSDWAGQGWTEAFF. The CDR3 region has the DNA TGTGCCAGCAGTGACTGGGCGGGACAGGGCTGGACTGAAGCTTTCTTT.

The chain employs TRBV4-1 and TRBJ2-2; D perhaps matches TRBD1 (7 bases). CDR1 is MGHRA, CDR2 YSYEKL, per germline. The V and J ends lost 4 bases and 5 bases respectively, with 8 bases between them. This CDR3 contains 13 residues. The CDR3 nucleotides are TGCGCCAGCAGCCCAGGGGGGACCGGGGAGCTGTTTTTT. It specifies CASSPGGTGELFF.

The gene calls are TRBV7-3 and TRBJ2-2; weak D call: TRBD1 (6 bases). The V gene lost 3 bases and the J gene lost 6 bases, with 17 bases spanning the gap. From germline, CDR1 is SGHTA and CDR2 FQGTGA. The CDR3 totals 16 residues. The CDR3 coding sequence is TGTGCCAGCAGCTTCGCCGGGACAATCAACCCCGGGGAGCTGTTTTTT. Translation: CASSFAGTINPGELFF.

This rearrangement joins TRBV7-9 to TRBJ2-6; weak D call: TRBD1 (6 bases). The germline CDR1 and CDR2 sequences are SEHNR and FQNEAQ (reference sequence). Between the trimmed V and J ends, which lost 4 bases and 2 bases, there was a span of 12 bases. The CDR3 extends over 16 amino acids. In DNA, the CDR3 is TGTGCCAGCAGCTACGGGACACCTCCTGGGGCCAACGTCCTGACTTTC. It yields the protein CASSYGTPPGANVLTF.

This clone was observed a few times. The rearrangement links TRBV4-1 to TRBJ1-1, with D unresolved. Looked up from germline, CDR1 is MGHRA and CDR2 is YSYEKL. There are 12 residues in the CDR3. V was shortened by 5 bases and J by 6 bases, with 10 bases between the two germline ends. The CDR3 nucleotides read TGCGCCAGCAGCGGAAAGGAGCCTGAAGCTTTCTTT. It codes for CASSGKEPEAFF.

The chain links TRBV5-6 to TRBJ2-3; TRBD2 matches at 8 bases. Unmatched junction bases numbered 3, after V lost 0 bases and J lost 0 bases. The CDR3 has 16 amino acids. Germline V lookup: CDR1 SGHDT, CDR2 YYEEEE. CDR3: CASSLVLAGSTDTQYF. In DNA form, the CDR3 reads TGTGCCAGCAGCTTGGTCCTAGCGGGTAGCACAGATACGCAGTATTTT.

There are a few counts of this clone. This sequence joins TRBV7-3 and TRBJ2-3, with 15 bases aligning to TRBD2. V was clipped by 5 bases and J by 4 bases; unmatched bases: 10. This CDR3 region has 18 residues. CDR1 is SGHTA, CDR2 FQGTGA, per germline. CDR3 sequence (DNA): TGTGCCAGCAGCCTCGGGACTAGCGGGGGGCGGGAGGCAGATACGCAGTATTTT. This gives the protein CASSLGTSGGREADTQYF.

The chain couples TRBV4-1 to TRBJ1-6; D is unresolved. Trimming cost V 1 base and J 10 bases, with 14 bases left between them. The CDR3 totals 15 residues. Looked up from germline, CDR1 is MGHRA and CDR2 is YSYEKL. The CDR3 DNA reads TGCGCCAGCAGCCAAGCGGGAGCCCCACGGTCACCCCTCCACTTT. This codes for CASSQAGAPRSPLHF.

The genes are TRBV3-1 (or the pseudogene TRBV3-2) and TRBJ1-1, with TRBD1 matching over 9 bases. V lost 6 bases, J lost 5 bases, and 10 bases stayed unmatched. Looked up from germline, CDR1 is LGHDT and CDR2 is YNNKEL (reference sequence). This CDR3 is 15 amino acids long. This CDR3 reads CASSNPATGGTEAFF. CDR3 coding DNA: TGTGCCAGCAGTAACCCTGCGACAGGGGGTACTGAAGCTTTCTTT.

V is TRBV27 and J is TRBJ2-2; 15 bases are a match to TRBD2. V dropped 3 bases and J dropped 3; count of bases not matched to a gene: 8. The CDR3 is 19 amino acids. From germline, CDR1 is MNHEY and CDR2 SMNVEV (reference sequence). CDR3 DNA: TGTGCCAGCAGTTTTTCCGGACTAGCGGGGGGGAGGTACACCGGGGAGCTGTTTTTT. This codes for CASSFSGLAGGRYTGELFF.

The genes are TRBV4-1 and TRBJ1-2; TRBD1 matches at 8 bases. The germline gives CDR1 MGHRA, CDR2 YSYEKL. J gave up 5 bases and V 1 base, and 3 bases lay outside the gene matches. The CDR3 spans 14 residues. CDR3 coding DNA: TGCGCCAGCAGCCAAGCCACAGGGGGTTATGGCTACACCTTC. Translation gives CASSQATGGYGYTF.

The chain recombines TRBV3-1 (or the pseudogene TRBV3-2) with TRBJ1-1; no definite D call. Germline assignment: CDR1 LGHDT and CDR2 YNNKEL (reference sequence). The V and J ends lost 7 bases and 1 base respectively, with 13 bases between them. CDR3 length: 14 amino acids. The CDR3 DNA reads TGTGCCAGCACCGATTTTGGGAGGAACACTGAAGCTTTCTTT. This gives the protein CASTDFGRNTEAFF.